Below are 21 T cell receptor beta chains sequenced from a single sample in a study of blood T cell repertoires in COVID-19. TCRdb keeps only in-frame clones here, not all; method: immunoSEQ multiplex PCR. The sample carries approximately 11,000 clones, 75% to 85% recorded once. Material: peripheral blood. These receptors all come from a woman aged 60-75 years with acute or convalescent COVID-19.

This CDR3 is CASSWDRYNSPLHF. CDR3 in DNA: TGTGCCAGCAGTTGGGACAGATATAATTCACCCCTCCACTTT. V is TRBV5-4 and J is TRBJ1-6; TRBD1 matches at 7 bases. CDR1 and CDR2 (germline): SGHNT, YYREEE (reference sequence). V shed 5 bases, J shed 4 bases, and the junction held 3 bases outside the gene matches. The CDR3 spans 14 residues.

CDR3 sequence (DNA): TGTGCCACCAGTGATTCCGGGGGCTATGGCTACACCTTC. Protein: CATSDSGGYGYTF. The chain joins TRBV24-1 to TRBJ1-2; a weak D match, TRBD1 (5 bases). Germline V gives CDR1 KGHDR, CDR2 SFDVKD. The length of the CDR3 is 13 residues. Trimming cost V 2 bases and J 4 bases, with 7 bases left between them.

The rearrangement uses TRBV28 and TRBJ2-1; TRBD2 matches 10 bases. J gave up 0 bases and V 8 bases, and 4 bases lay outside the gene matches. The germline V gene has CDR1 MDHEN and CDR2 SYDVKM. The CDR3 runs 15 residues. The CDR3 loop is CASGGLASSYNEQFF. CDR3 sequence (DNA): TGTGCCAGCGGGGGACTAGCGAGCTCCTACAATGAGCAGTTCTTC.

This clone was counted a few times. The chain carries TRBV7-8 and TRBJ1-6; a possible D gene is TRBD1 (5 bases). Germline CDR1 SGHVS, CDR2 FQNEAQ. CDR3 size: 15 residues. V was shortened by 1 base and J by 6 bases, with 10 bases between the two germline ends. This CDR3 reads CASSLGGRANSPLHF. The CDR3 DNA is TGTGCCAGCAGCTTAGGGGGCAGGGCTAATTCACCCCTCCACTTT.

This clone was picked up a small number of times. The chain recombines TRBV29-1 with TRBJ2-1; perhaps TRBD1 as D (5 bases). Germline values: CDR1 SQVTM, CDR2 ANQGSEA. There are 15 residues in the CDR3. The ends were cut back, 4 bases at V and 5 bases at J, with 18 bases in the middle. DNA for the CDR3: TGCAGCGTTGTATATCAGGGTCCCTTTGACAATGAGCAGTTCTTC. Translation gives CSVVYQGPFDNEQFF.

This chain uses TRBV6-5 with TRBJ1-6; D remains ambiguous. The CDR3 is 14 amino acids. V was pared by 4 bases and J by 4 bases, with 8 bases between. From germline, CDR1 is MNHEY and CDR2 SVGAGI. CDR3 residues: CASSWTVYNSPLHF. The DNA for the CDR3 is TGTGCCAGCAGTTGGACTGTTTATAATTCACCCCTCCACTTT.

The chain recombines TRBV9 with TRBJ2-5; 8 bases agree with TRBD1. Trimming at V came to 0 bases and at J to 4 bases, leaving 8 bases not matched to a gene. Germline V gene data show CDR1 as SGDLS and CDR2 as YYNGEE. CDR3 length: 16 amino acids. For the CDR3, the DNA is TGTGCCAGCAGCGTAGGACAGGGGATGGGTATAGAGACCCAGTACTTC. It encodes CASSVGQGMGIETQYF.

The J gene is TRBJ2-7, the V gene TRBV12-5; no reliable D call. The CDR3 has 13 amino acids. Trimming stripped 5 bases from V and 2 bases from J, with 10 bases between. Germline CDR1 LGHNT, CDR2 FRNRAP. This CDR3 is CASGGLRPYEQYF. In DNA form, the CDR3 reads TGTGCTAGTGGTGGGCTGAGACCCTACGAGCAGTACTTC.

V gene TRBV11-2 combines with J gene TRBJ2-3, with TRBD2 identical over 7 bases. Germline V gene lookup returns CDR1 SGHAT and CDR2 FQNNGV. This CDR3 is 17 amino acids long. V lost 3 bases, J lost 2 bases, and 11 bases stayed unmatched. The CDR3 DNA follows: TGTGCCAGCAGCTTGGACCCTTTAGCGGGCGCCACAGATACGCAGTATTTT. The encoded protein is CASSLDPLAGATDTQYF.

The chain combines TRBV5-1 with TRBJ2-5, with D tentatively TRBD2 (5 bases). CDR1 and CDR2 from the germline V gene are SGHRS and YFSETQ. There are 16 residues in the CDR3. Trimming cost V 0 bases and J 5 bases, with 17 bases left between them. The CDR3 region is CASSLERGSVRETQYF. DNA for the CDR3: TGCGCCAGCAGCTTGGAACGGGGTAGCGTTCGGGAGACCCAGTACTTC.

The chain combines TRBV10-3 with TRBJ2-7; 9 bases are a match to TRBD1. Germline loops: CDR1 ENHRY, CDR2 SYGVKD. CDR3 length: 14 amino acids. J gave up 3 bases and V 2 bases, and 2 bases lay outside the gene matches. As DNA, the CDR3 is TGTGCCATCAGTGAGGGGACAGGGTACTACGAGCAGTACTTC. Protein: CAISEGTGYYEQYF.

The chain couples TRBV5-1 to TRBJ1-1; 9 positions agree with TRBD1. V gave up 4 bases and J gave up 1 base; unmatched junction bases: 8. Germline values: CDR1 SGHRS, CDR2 YFSETQ. The CDR3 totals 16 residues. The CDR3 here is CASSLWTGATNTEAFF. The CDR3, as DNA: TGCGCCAGCAGCCTTTGGACAGGGGCAACGAACACTGAAGCTTTCTTT.

Only a few counts were recorded for this clone. The chain joins TRBV27 to TRBJ1-1, with D maybe TRBD1 (6 bases). CDR1 and CDR2 from the germline V gene are MNHEY and SMNVEV (reference sequence). Trimming removed 6 bases from V and 7 bases from J, with 15 bases in between. The CDR3 is 13 amino acids. CDR3 nucleotides: TGTGCCAGCAGATTTAAGACAGGAATTGAAGCTTTCTTT. Its protein is CASRFKTGIEAFF.

This chain connects TRBV6-6 to TRBJ1-5; D gene ambiguous. In germline, CDR1 is MNHNY, CDR2 SVGAGI (reference sequence). The V end was cut by 7 bases, the J end by 0 bases, with 7 bases between. The CDR3 length is 13 residues. The CDR3 sequence is CASKHLSNQPQHF. The CDR3 DNA reads as TGTGCCAGCAAACACCTTAGCAATCAGCCCCAGCATTTT.

The V gene is TRBV9, the J gene TRBJ2-3, with 7 positions matching TRBD2. The V gene end was trimmed by 2 bases and the J gene end by 0 bases; junction bases not matched to a gene: 9. The CDR3 length is 17 residues. CDR1 and CDR2 from the germline V gene are SGDLS and YYNGEE. The CDR3 sequence: CASSVPSAGTSTDTQYF. CDR3 coding DNA: TGTGCCAGCAGCGTTCCATCAGCGGGGACTAGCACAGATACGCAGTATTTT.

The chain employs TRBV6-1 and TRBJ2-7, with 7 bases lining up with TRBD1. The germline V gene has CDR1 MNHNS and CDR2 SASEGT. This CDR3 has 12 residues. V dropped 2 bases and J dropped 8; count of bases not matched to a gene: 3. As DNA, the CDR3 is TGTGCCAGCAGTGAATTTAGGGGGCAGCAGTACTTC. Its translation: CASSEFRGQQYF.

CDR3 loop: CAIAGTSTQETQYF. CDR3 DNA: TGTGCCATTGCCGGGACTAGCACACAAGAGACCCAGTACTTC. V and J are TRBV10-3 and TRBJ2-5; TRBD2 aligns across 9 bases. The CDR3 totals 14 residues. V lost 9 bases, J lost 2 bases, and 7 bases stayed unmatched. Germline V CDR1 and CDR2: ENHRY, SYGVKD.

This chain joins TRBV9 and TRBJ2-2; D may be TRBD1 (6 bases). Germline V gives CDR1 SGDLS, CDR2 YYNGEE. V dropped 1 base and J dropped 1 base, with 8 bases sitting between them. The CDR3 loop spans 15 amino acids. The chain's CDR3 is CASSVRTENTGELFF. As DNA, the CDR3 is TGTGCCAGCAGCGTAAGGACAGAGAACACCGGGGAGCTGTTTTTT.

This chain links TRBV7-8 with TRBJ1-5; D ambiguous. Per the germline V gene, CDR1 is SGHVS and CDR2 is FQNEAQ. Trimming pared 2 bases from V and 4 bases from J, leaving 9 bases between. The CDR3 covers 14 residues. The CDR3 region is CASSLSTPNQPQHF. The CDR3 DNA reads as TGTGCCAGCAGCTTATCGACACCGAATCAGCCCCAGCATTTT.

The gene calls are TRBV18 and TRBJ2-7; D ambiguous. V lost 2 bases to trimming and J lost 6 bases, with 14 bases between them. CDR1 is KGHSH, CDR2 LQKENI, per germline. The CDR3 contains 14 residues. The CDR3 is CASSPRSSPGEQYF. The CDR3 DNA is TGTGCCAGCTCACCAAGATCATCCCCGGGCGAGCAGTACTTC. Full variable domain (outside the CDR3, taken from reference TRBV18 and TRBJ2-7): NAGVMQNPRHLVRRRGQEARLRCSPMKGHSHVYWYRQLPEEGLKFMVYLQKENIIDESGMPKERFSAEFPKEGPSILRIQQVVRGDSAAYFCASSPRSSPGEQYFGPGTRLTVT.

This clone came up once. For the CDR3, the DNA is TGCAGTGCTAGTTTCGGGACAGGAAATCAGCCCCAGCATTTT. This codes for CSASFGTGNQPQHF. This rearrangement joins TRBV20-1 to TRBJ1-5, with 8 nucleotides matching TRBD1. With 3 bases clipped from V and 4 bases from J, the junction kept 5 bases outside the gene matches. The CDR3 loop spans 14 amino acids. Germline CDR1 DFQATT, CDR2 SNEGSKA (reference sequence).